The T cell receptor beta chain under discussion was sequenced for a study of blood T cell repertoires in COVID-19. TCRdb's copy holds only in-frame clones and misses some; the assay was immunoSEQ multiplex PCR. The table records some 220,000 clones, about nine tenths of them present only once. This CDR3 has 17 amino acids. In germline, CDR1 is MNHEY, CDR2 SVGEGT. V shed 1 base and J 2 bases; nucleotides not matched to a gene: 5. This clonotype was obtained from a woman in her forties with acute COVID-19. This rearrangement joins TRBV6-2 or TRBV6-3 to TRBJ2-1; 10 bases are a match to TRBD2. The sequencing sample was made of PBMCs or T cells enriched from blood (not recorded which). CDR3 in amino acids: CASSYYPSGGAYNEQFF. In DNA form, the CDR3 reads TGTGCCAGCAGTTACTACCCTAGCGGGGGCGCCTACAATGAGCAGTTCTTC.